This T cell receptor beta chain was identified during a study of identical twins. From the 5' RACE reads, TCRdb called clonotypes with MiXCR, one entry per CDR3 protein. The table includes more than 400,000 distinct CDR3 sequences, roughly 15% detected once. Only a few counts were recorded for this clonotype. The antigen is unknown. Study conclusions and caveats: Memory repertoires lacked the insertion deficit that abundant cord blood beta clonotypes showed.

Trimming cost V 6 bases and J 7 bases; bases outside gene matches: 11. Germline V gives CDR1 KGHSH, CDR2 LQKENI. CDR3 length equals 14 residues. The sample was also linked to a second study, of yellow fever vaccine responses in identical twins.

The receptor's source is a woman between 18 and 29 years old in good health. Specimen: CD4+ T cells sorted from blood. The V call is TRBV18, the J call TRBJ1-1; the match to TRBD1 covers 7 bases. The CDR3 nucleotides are TGTGCCAGCTCCATTAGGGACAGCGGACATGAAGCTTTCTTT. It encodes CASSIRDSGHEAFF.